The entry below describes one T cell receptor beta chain. The CDR3 is made up of 16 amino acids. CDR1 is SGHTA, CDR2 FQGNSA, per germline. V was clipped by 3 bases and J by 2 bases; unmatched bases: 7. This sample was taken from a study of immune characterization of retroperitoneal liposarcoma. TCRdb recomputed calls from the PCR reads with MiXCR, one row per CDR3 protein. The table includes about 2,400 distinct CDR3 sequences, roughly half detected once. The chain joins TRBV7-2 to TRBJ2-1; 7 bases fit TRBD1. The sequencing input was tumor tissue. This TCR derives from a female donor with retroperitoneal liposarcoma. Here the CDR3 DNA reads TGTGCCAGCAGCTTCGTATCGACAGGGACCTACAATGAGCAGTTCTTC. Translation gives CASSFVSTGTYNEQFF.